The rows below give T cell receptor beta chains drawn from one sample of a study of Graves' ophthalmopathy and Graves' hyperthyroidism. Each CDR3 protein gets one entry after TCRdb re-called the multiplex PCR reads with MiXCR. The repertoire has approximately 380,000 distinct CDR3 sequences, around a fifth of them found once; the top ten carry 2.5% to 3%. Sequencing input: peripheral blood. These receptors originate from a young woman with stable Graves' hyperthyroidism. Both conserved end residues are part of each CDR3. The order of the fields is V gene, clone size, D gene, J gene, CDR3 protein, CDR3 DNA. A D gene is named only where the DNA matches it firmly. A row's size may be missing; if present it is once, few, many or a size class.

v_gene: TRBV6-5
abundance: .
d_gene: .
j_gene: TRBJ2-5
CDR3aa: CASSYPEPGLGGQETQYF
CDR3nt: TGTGCCAGCAGTTACCCCGAACCGGGACTTGGAGGACAAGAGACCCAGTACTTC

v_gene: TRBV28
abundance: many
d_gene: TRBD2
j_gene: TRBJ2-7
CDR3aa: CASSHSGTSGRAYEQYF
CDR3nt: TGTGCCAGCAGTCATTCCGGGACTAGCGGGAGGGCCTACGAGCAGTACTTC

v_gene: TRBV18
abundance: many
d_gene: TRBD1
j_gene: TRBJ2-7
CDR3aa: CASSPGQAHEQYF
CDR3nt: TGTGCCAGCTCACCAGGACAGGCCCACGAGCAGTACTTC

v_gene: TRBV7-2
abundance: many
d_gene: .
j_gene: TRBJ2-7
CDR3aa: CASSFSVEQYF
CDR3nt: TGTGCCAGCAGCTTCAGTGTCGAGCAGTACTTC

v_gene: TRBV19
abundance: many
d_gene: .
j_gene: TRBJ2-7
CDR3aa: CASSTGRLGYEQYF
CDR3nt: TGTGCCAGTAGTACGGGCCGGCTGGGCTACGAGCAGTACTTC

v_gene: TRBV5-1
abundance: many
d_gene: TRBD2
j_gene: TRBJ2-7
CDR3aa: CASSLWGSGSSYEQYF
CDR3nt: TGCGCCAGCAGCTTATGGGGTAGCGGGTCTTCCTACGAGCAGTACTTC

v_gene: TRBV27
abundance: few
d_gene: TRBD1
j_gene: TRBJ1-1
CDR3aa: CASSSIDRGAEAFF
CDR3nt: TGTGCCAGCAGTTCCATCGACAGGGGGGCTGAAGCTTTCTTT

v_gene: TRBV28
abundance: many
d_gene: .
j_gene: TRBJ1-6
CDR3aa: CASSSVSYNSPLHF
CDR3nt: TGTGCCAGCAGTTCAGTTTCCTATAATTCACCCCTCCACTTT

v_gene: TRBV11-1
abundance: .
d_gene: .
j_gene: TRBJ2-2
CDR3aa: CASSPFVDQNTGELFF
CDR3nt: TGTGCCAGCAGCCCATTTGTTGACCAAAACACCGGGGAGCTGTTTTTT

v_gene: TRBV9
abundance: .
d_gene: .
j_gene: TRBJ1-1
CDR3aa: CASSVGGLGTEAFF
CDR3nt: TGTGCCAGCAGCGTAGGGGGATTGGGCACTGAAGCTTTCTTT

v_gene: TRBV4-1
abundance: many
d_gene: .
j_gene: TRBJ1-1
CDR3aa: CASSHGLGSSTEAFF
CDR3nt: TGCGCCAGCAGCCACGGGTTAGGGAGTAGCACTGAAGCTTTCTTT

v_gene: TRBV6-5
abundance: many
d_gene: .
j_gene: TRBJ2-7
CDR3aa: CASSRQSVSYEQYF
CDR3nt: TGTGCCAGCAGTCGCCAATCCGTCTCCTACGAGCAGTACTTC

v_gene: TRBV6-2/TRBV6-3
abundance: many
d_gene: TRBD1
j_gene: TRBJ1-5
CDR3aa: CASRGQGVSQPQHF
CDR3nt: TGTGCCAGCCGGGGACAGGGGGTTAGTCAGCCCCAGCATTTT

v_gene: TRBV2
abundance: .
d_gene: .
j_gene: TRBJ1-5
CDR3aa: CASKEEGFNQPQHF
CDR3nt: TGTGCCAGCAAGGAGGAGGGGTTCAATCAGCCCCAGCATTTT

v_gene: TRBV27
abundance: .
d_gene: .
j_gene: TRBJ2-7
CDR3aa: CASSFLGVGSYEQYF
CDR3nt: TGTGCCAGCAGTTTCTTGGGGGTTGGCTCCTACGAGCAGTACTTC

v_gene: TRBV20-1
abundance: many
d_gene: .
j_gene: TRBJ2-7
CDR3aa: CSAQFSGDLFEQYF
CDR3nt: TGCAGTGCTCAGTTCTCGGGAGATTTATTCGAGCAGTACTTC

v_gene: TRBV6-2/TRBV6-3
abundance: .
d_gene: TRBD1
j_gene: TRBJ2-7
CDR3aa: CASSYEWTGNYEQYF
CDR3nt: TGTGCCAGCAGTTATGAATGGACAGGGAACTACGAGCAGTACTTC

v_gene: TRBV27
abundance: many
d_gene: .
j_gene: TRBJ1-1
CDR3aa: CASSLYPHREAFF
CDR3nt: TGTGCCAGCAGTTTATATCCACATAGGGAAGCTTTCTTT

v_gene: TRBV6-5
abundance: many
d_gene: .
j_gene: TRBJ1-1
CDR3aa: CASSYGGVTEAFF
CDR3nt: TGTGCCAGCAGTTACGGGGGTGTCACTGAAGCTTTCTTT

v_gene: TRBV6-2/TRBV6-3
abundance: medium-sized
d_gene: .
j_gene: TRBJ1-1
CDR3aa: CASSYSKRSRTEAFF
CDR3nt: TGTGCCAGCAGTTACTCGAAAAGGAGCCGCACTGAAGCTTTCTTT

v_gene: TRBV9
abundance: many
d_gene: TRBD2
j_gene: TRBJ2-2
CDR3aa: CASSGGTSGNTGELFF
CDR3nt: TGTGCCAGCAGCGGGGGGACTAGCGGTAACACCGGGGAGCTGTTTTTT

v_gene: TRBV2
abundance: .
d_gene: .
j_gene: TRBJ2-2
CDR3aa: CASIREPTGELFF
CDR3nt: TGTGCCAGCATTCGGGAGCCCACCGGGGAGCTGTTTTTT

v_gene: TRBV4-1
abundance: many
d_gene: TRBD1
j_gene: TRBJ1-5
CDR3aa: CASSRPGQGSNQPQHF
CDR3nt: TGCGCCAGCAGCCGTCCGGGACAGGGGAGCAATCAGCCCCAGCATTTT

v_gene: TRBV5-1
abundance: many
d_gene: TRBD1
j_gene: TRBJ1-1
CDR3aa: CASSGTGMNTEAFF
CDR3nt: TGCGCCAGCAGCGGGACAGGGATGAACACTGAAGCTTTCTTT

v_gene: TRBV20-1
abundance: many
d_gene: .
j_gene: TRBJ2-7
CDR3aa: CSASGRESYEQYF
CDR3nt: TGCAGTGCTAGTGGCCGAGAATCCTACGAGCAGTACTTC

v_gene: TRBV19
abundance: many
d_gene: TRBD1
j_gene: TRBJ1-1
CDR3aa: CASKIGIKDRVMTIRSNTEAFF
CDR3nt: TGTGCCAGTAAAATCGGAATCAAGGACAGGGTGATGACGATACGATCAAACACTGAAGCTTTCTTT

v_gene: TRBV5-6
abundance: many
d_gene: .
j_gene: TRBJ1-2
CDR3aa: CASSEGVYGYTF
CDR3nt: TGTGCCAGCAGCGAGGGGGTCTATGGCTACACCTTC

v_gene: TRBV4-1
abundance: few
d_gene: .
j_gene: TRBJ1-1
CDR3aa: CASSQVGTEAFF
CDR3nt: TGCGCCAGCAGCCAAGTGGGAACTGAAGCTTTCTTT

v_gene: TRBV7-9
abundance: many
d_gene: .
j_gene: TRBJ2-4
CDR3aa: CASSLARIGRNIQYF
CDR3nt: TGTGCCAGCAGCTTAGCGCGTATAGGGAGGAACATTCAGTACTTC

v_gene: TRBV11-2
abundance: many
d_gene: .
j_gene: TRBJ1-3
CDR3aa: CASSQGDSGNTIYF
CDR3nt: TGTGCCAGCAGCCAGGGCGACTCTGGAAACACCATATATTTT

v_gene: TRBV18
abundance: many
d_gene: TRBD1
j_gene: TRBJ1-2
CDR3aa: CASSPSPPDRGRQEGYTF
CDR3nt: TGTGCCAGCTCACCAAGCCCGCCCGACAGGGGGCGCCAGGAAGGCTACACCTTC

v_gene: TRBV19
abundance: many
d_gene: .
j_gene: TRBJ2-7
CDR3aa: CASSSDGLYYEQYF
CDR3nt: TGTGCCAGTAGTTCGGATGGACTGTACTACGAGCAGTACTTC

v_gene: TRBV2
abundance: .
d_gene: .
j_gene: TRBJ2-4
CDR3aa: CASSEGTQRRRVKNIQYF
CDR3nt: TGTGCCAGCAGTGAAGGAACCCAGCGGAGAAGAGTCAAAAACATTCAGTACTTC

v_gene: TRBV6-2/TRBV6-3
abundance: many
d_gene: .
j_gene: TRBJ2-7
CDR3aa: CASSYSEGSYEQYF
CDR3nt: TGTGCCAGCAGTTACTCCGAGGGCTCCTACGAGCAGTACTTC

v_gene: TRBV28
abundance: many
d_gene: TRBD2
j_gene: TRBJ2-7
CDR3aa: CASSLRSLAGVSSYEQYF
CDR3nt: TGTGCCAGCAGTTTAAGGTCTCTAGCGGGAGTCAGCTCCTACGAGCAGTACTTC

v_gene: TRBV19
abundance: many
d_gene: TRBD2
j_gene: TRBJ2-5
CDR3aa: CASSTGLAGGETQYF
CDR3nt: TGTGCCAGTAGTACGGGACTAGCGGGAGGAGAGACCCAGTACTTC

v_gene: TRBV6-2/TRBV6-3
abundance: .
d_gene: .
j_gene: TRBJ1-5
CDR3aa: CASSYVGRYSNQPQHF
CDR3nt: TGTGCCAGCAGTTACGTGGGGCGCTATAGCAATCAGCCCCAGCATTTT

v_gene: TRBV7-9
abundance: many
d_gene: .
j_gene: TRBJ2-2
CDR3aa: CASSLARSTGELFF
CDR3nt: TGTGCCAGCAGCTTAGCGCGTAGTACCGGGGAGCTGTTTTTT

v_gene: TRBV12-3/TRBV12-4
abundance: many
d_gene: TRBD1
j_gene: TRBJ1-2
CDR3aa: CASSYGQGYYGYTF
CDR3nt: TGTGCCAGCAGTTACGGACAGGGATACTATGGCTACACCTTC

v_gene: TRBV27
abundance: many
d_gene: TRBD1
j_gene: TRBJ1-1
CDR3aa: CASMEDREGLEAFF
CDR3nt: TGTGCCAGCATGGAGGACAGGGAAGGCTTGGAAGCTTTCTTT

v_gene: TRBV5-4
abundance: .
d_gene: TRBD2
j_gene: TRBJ2-5
CDR3aa: CASSWRGDVETQYF
CDR3nt: TGTGCCAGCAGTTGGCGGGGGGATGTGGAGACCCAGTACTTC

v_gene: TRBV2
abundance: many
d_gene: TRBD2
j_gene: TRBJ2-2
CDR3aa: CAIEPGLGVTGELFF
CDR3nt: TGTGCCATAGAACCGGGACTAGGGGTCACCGGGGAGCTGTTTTTT

v_gene: TRBV6-1
abundance: once
d_gene: .
j_gene: TRBJ1-2
CDR3aa: CASLGRPYGYTF
CDR3nt: TGTGCCAGCTTGGGCAGGCCCTATGGCTACACCTTC

v_gene: TRBV12-5
abundance: few
d_gene: .
j_gene: TRBJ2-2
CDR3aa: CASGLAMGELFF
CDR3nt: TGTGCTAGTGGTTTGGCGATGGGGGAGCTGTTTTTT

v_gene: TRBV27
abundance: many
d_gene: TRBD1
j_gene: TRBJ2-7
CDR3aa: CAIPGQVYEQYF
CDR3nt: TGTGCCATTCCGGGACAGGTCTACGAGCAGTACTTC

v_gene: TRBV7-3
abundance: many
d_gene: .
j_gene: TRBJ2-4
CDR3aa: CASSLGPTKNIQYF
CDR3nt: TGTGCCAGCAGCTTGGGGCCAACCAAAAACATTCAGTACTTC

v_gene: TRBV20-1
abundance: .
d_gene: TRBD1
j_gene: TRBJ2-7
CDR3aa: CSANGDSWPNVYEQYF
CDR3nt: TGCAGTGCTAACGGGGACAGCTGGCCAAATGTCTACGAGCAGTACTTC

v_gene: TRBV25-1
abundance: many
d_gene: .
j_gene: TRBJ2-7
CDR3aa: CASSPGNGYEQYF
CDR3nt: TGTGCCAGCAGTCCAGGGAACGGCTACGAGCAGTACTTC

v_gene: TRBV29-1
abundance: many
d_gene: .
j_gene: TRBJ1-1
CDR3aa: CSVEAGGGTEAFF
CDR3nt: TGCAGCGTTGAAGCTGGGGGAGGAACTGAAGCTTTCTTT

v_gene: TRBV18
abundance: .
d_gene: .
j_gene: TRBJ2-7
CDR3aa: CASSARTIYEQYF
CDR3nt: TGTGCCAGCTCAGCGAGGACAATCTACGAGCAGTACTTC

v_gene: TRBV19
abundance: many
d_gene: TRBD1
j_gene: TRBJ2-5
CDR3aa: CASSIAGQQETQYF
CDR3nt: TGTGCCAGTAGTATAGCGGGACAGCAAGAGACCCAGTACTTC

v_gene: TRBV6-1
abundance: .
d_gene: .
j_gene: TRBJ1-5
CDR3aa: CASSEAGRTQPQHF
CDR3nt: TGTGCCAGCAGTGAAGCGGGCAGGACTCAGCCCCAGCATTTT

v_gene: TRBV27
abundance: many
d_gene: TRBD1
j_gene: TRBJ2-7
CDR3aa: CASAKKGASYEQYF
CDR3nt: TGTGCCAGCGCCAAAAAGGGGGCCTCCTACGAGCAGTACTTC

v_gene: TRBV20-1
abundance: many
d_gene: .
j_gene: TRBJ2-7
CDR3aa: CSATQVVHEQYF
CDR3nt: TGCAGTGCCACTCAAGTCGTTCACGAGCAGTACTTC

v_gene: TRBV11-2
abundance: many
d_gene: TRBD1
j_gene: TRBJ1-5
CDR3aa: CASSLLTGHGEPQHF
CDR3nt: TGTGCCAGCAGCTTACTGACAGGGCACGGGGAGCCCCAGCATTTT